This T cell receptor delta chain was documented in a study of gamma-delta chains in newborns, infants, children. Across the whole study: Microbial exposure reportedly drives polyclonal innate γδ T cell expansion after birth.

TCRdb called clones from the reads again using CATT. The table records over 2,500 delta-chain clones, 40% to 65% of them present only once. Germline CDR1 GEAIGNYY, CDR2 EKD. This CDR3 has 21 amino acids. On this clone itself: This may be a read error, as it is one base from a much larger clone.

Source material: blood. This sequence originates from a child who received the measles vaccine. The V and J genes are TRDV2 and TRDJ3; weak D call: TRDD3 (6 bases). Written as DNA, the CDR3 is TGTGCCTGTGACACCGGGGGGTGCTGGGGCCACAGCTCCTGGGACACCCTACAGATGTTTTTC. Protein: CACDTGGCWGHSSWDTLQMFF.